This T cell receptor beta chain was found in a study of regulatory T cells in long-lasting Graves disease. Study-wide results and caveats: The study found lower TCR diversity in persistent Graves' patients than in newly diagnosed ones.

The sample's time point: newly diagnosed GD, antithyroid drugs for less than 3 months. PBMC-extracted RNA yielded the TCR library. Investigators prepared the TCR beta libraries by applying iRepertoire HTBI primers and Arm-PCR of CDR3 regions. TCRdb recomputed calls from the multiplex PCR reads with MiXCR, one row per CDR3 protein. The top ten hold roughly a tenth of the sample, which has some 450,000 distinct CDR3 sequences, about a sixth seen once. This clonotype has more than one count but fewer than ten. As yet, its antigen is unknown. J gave up 9 bases and V 4 bases, and 10 bases lay outside the gene matches. Per germline, CDR1 SGHDT and CDR2 YYEEEE. This CDR3 is 13 amino acids long. These data were also filed under a second study, of T cells in Graves' hyperthyroidism and ophthalmopathy.

V is TRBV5-6 and J is TRBJ2-7; 7 nucleotides agree with TRBD1. The specimen comprised peripheral blood mononuclear cells (PBMCs), sampled at new diagnosis, from a patient treated with antithyroid drugs. This TCR derives from a woman aged 25 to 39 with Graves disease. The CDR3 sequence: CASSVDRVLRQYF. The CDR3 nucleotides read TGTGCCAGCAGCGTCGACAGGGTCCTAAGGCAGTACTTC.